The clone carrying this T cell receptor beta chain has more than one count but fewer than ten. The antigen is undetermined. The data were obtained in a study of response to subunit inactivated influenza vaccine. Study-level points and caveats: Authors suggested few new T cells are recruited by each seasonal influenza vaccination.

In germline, CDR1 is LGHDT, CDR2 YNNKEL (reference sequence). V was pared by 0 bases and J by 5 bases, with 5 bases of the junction left unmatched. The CDR3 sequence is 16 residues long. TCRdb used MiXCR to reprocess the RT-PCR reads, holding one entry per CDR3 protein. In the table there are a few hundred thousand distinct CDR3 sequences, approximately 14% of which are singletons. The receptor was derived from a man aged 50 to 59 who received an inactivated influenza vaccine. This chain uses TRBV3-1 with TRBJ2-5, with 11 bases matching TRBD2. Sequencing used PBMCs from blood, obtained about 11 days after vaccination. CDR3 region: CASSQEVAGGLETQYF. CDR3 nucleotide sequence: TGTGCCAGCAGCCAAGAGGTAGCGGGGGGGCTCGAGACCCAGTACTTC.